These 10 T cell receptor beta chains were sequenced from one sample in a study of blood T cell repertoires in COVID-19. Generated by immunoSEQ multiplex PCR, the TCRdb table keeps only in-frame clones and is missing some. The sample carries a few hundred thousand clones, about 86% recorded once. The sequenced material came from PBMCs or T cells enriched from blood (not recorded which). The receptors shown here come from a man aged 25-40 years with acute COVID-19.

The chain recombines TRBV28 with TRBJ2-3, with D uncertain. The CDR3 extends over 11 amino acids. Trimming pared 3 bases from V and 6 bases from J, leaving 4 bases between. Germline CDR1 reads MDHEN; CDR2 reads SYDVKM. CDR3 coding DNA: TGTGCCAGCAGTTTCTACGATACGCAGTATTTT. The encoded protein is CASSFYDTQYF.

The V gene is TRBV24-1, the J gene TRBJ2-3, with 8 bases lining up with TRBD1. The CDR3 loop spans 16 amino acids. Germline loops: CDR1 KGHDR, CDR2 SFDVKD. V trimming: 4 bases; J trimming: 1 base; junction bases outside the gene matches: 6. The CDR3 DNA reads TGTGCCACCAGTGACCCAGGGGGCGAGGGCACAGATACGCAGTATTTT. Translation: CATSDPGGEGTDTQYF.

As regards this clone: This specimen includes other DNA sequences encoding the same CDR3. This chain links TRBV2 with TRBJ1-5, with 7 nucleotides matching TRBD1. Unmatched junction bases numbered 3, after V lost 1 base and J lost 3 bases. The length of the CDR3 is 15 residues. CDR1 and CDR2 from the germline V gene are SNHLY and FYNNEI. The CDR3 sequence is CASSEEDRANQPQHF. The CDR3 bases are TGTGCCAGCAGTGAAGAAGACAGGGCCAATCAGCCCCAGCATTTT.

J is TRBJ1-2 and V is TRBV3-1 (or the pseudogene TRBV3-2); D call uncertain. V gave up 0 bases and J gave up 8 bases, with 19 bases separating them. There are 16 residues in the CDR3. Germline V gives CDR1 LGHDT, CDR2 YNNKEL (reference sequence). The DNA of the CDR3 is TGTGCCAGCAGCCAAGATCCCCCGGGATCCCTGGGAGGCTACACCTTC. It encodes CASSQDPPGSLGGYTF.

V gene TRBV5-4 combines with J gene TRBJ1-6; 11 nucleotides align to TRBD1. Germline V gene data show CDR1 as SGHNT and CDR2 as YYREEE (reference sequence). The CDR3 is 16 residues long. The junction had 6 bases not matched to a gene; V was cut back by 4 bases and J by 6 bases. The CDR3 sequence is CASSPGTGGINSPLHF. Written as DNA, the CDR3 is TGTGCCAGCAGCCCCGGGACAGGGGGAATTAATTCACCCCTCCACTTT.

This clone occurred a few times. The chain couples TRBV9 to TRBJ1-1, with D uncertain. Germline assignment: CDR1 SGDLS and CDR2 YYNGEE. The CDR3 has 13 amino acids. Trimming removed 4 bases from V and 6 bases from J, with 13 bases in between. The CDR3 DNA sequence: TGTGCCAGCAGCCCAGACTATGGGTCTGAAGCTTTCTTT. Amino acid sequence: CASSPDYGSEAFF.

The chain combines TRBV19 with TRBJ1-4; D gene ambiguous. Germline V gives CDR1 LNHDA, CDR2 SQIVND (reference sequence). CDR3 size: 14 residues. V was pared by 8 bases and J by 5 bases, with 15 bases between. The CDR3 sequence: CASRPRGQNEKLFF. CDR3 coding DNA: TGTGCCAGTCGCCCCCGAGGGCAAAATGAAAAACTGTTTTTT.

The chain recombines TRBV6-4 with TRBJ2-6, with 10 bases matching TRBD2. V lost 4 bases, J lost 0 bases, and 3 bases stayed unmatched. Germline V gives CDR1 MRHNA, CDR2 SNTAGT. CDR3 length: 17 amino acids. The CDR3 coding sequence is TGTGCCAGCAGTGTGTTAGCGGGAGGCTCTGGGGCCAACGTCCTGACTTTC. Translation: CASSVLAGGSGANVLTF.

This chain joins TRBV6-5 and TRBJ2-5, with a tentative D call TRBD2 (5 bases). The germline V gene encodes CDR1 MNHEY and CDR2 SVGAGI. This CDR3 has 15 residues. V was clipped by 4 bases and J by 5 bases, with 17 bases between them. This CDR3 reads CASSSSIAPGETQYF. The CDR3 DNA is TGTGCCAGCAGTTCTTCTATAGCCCCGGGGGAGACCCAGTACTTC.

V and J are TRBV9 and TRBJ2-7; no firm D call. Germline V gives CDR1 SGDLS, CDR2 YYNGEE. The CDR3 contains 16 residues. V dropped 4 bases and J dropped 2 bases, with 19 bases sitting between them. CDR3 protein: CASSPRSDFPAYEQYV. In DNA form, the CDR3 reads TGTGCCAGCAGCCCAAGAAGTGACTTCCCAGCCTACGAGCAGTACGTC.